Below, 8 T cell receptor beta chains from the same sample are listed, as sequenced in a study of human T cells and chemical hapten exposure. The time point here: pre-sensitization, week 0. The sample's treatment: therapeutic diphenylcyclopropenone sensitization with weekly scalp DPC. A single record per CDR3 protein comes from TCRdb applying MiXCR to the RACE reads. There are 380,000 or so distinct CDR3 sequences in the sample; about 5% occur only once, and over 6.5% lies in the top ten. The material was whole blood, obtained in connection with sensitization to the hapten diphenylcyclopropenone (DPC). Source of these receptors: a woman between 18 and 29 years old with alopecia areata. Some clones in this sample may be carry-over from other donors' samples.

This clonotype was counted many times. V and J are TRBV6-5 and TRBJ1-1; a possible D gene is TRBD1 (5 bases). The CDR3 is made up of 15 amino acids. Trimming took 6 bases from V and 6 from J, leaving 20 bases between them. Per the germline V gene, CDR1 is MNHEY and CDR2 is SVGAGI. The CDR3 loop is CASSRGARGGSEAFF. CDR3 nucleotide sequence: TGTGCCAGCAGCCGCGGGGCGCGGGGAGGATCTGAAGCTTTCTTT.

The chain has TRBV4-1 and TRBJ2-3; D call uncertain. The V end was cut by 1 base, the J end by 5 bases, with 16 bases between. Germline assignment: CDR1 MGHRA and CDR2 YSYEKL. The CDR3 extends over 16 amino acids. CDR3 coding DNA: TGCGCCAGCAGCCAAGTGGGGTCGTCCTGGGGAGATACGCAGTATTTT. Translated: CASSQVGSSWGDTQYF.

This clonotype showed up just a few times. The chain is built from TRBV12-3 or TRBV12-4 and TRBJ2-5, with TRBD2 matching 9 bases. Germline trimming cut 3 bases from V and 7 bases from J; bases unmatched to any gene: 3. The CDR3 has 13 residues. CDR3 DNA sequence: TGTGCCAGCAGTTTTTCGACTAGCGGGACCCAGTACTTC. Its protein product is CASSFSTSGTQYF.

The rearrangement links TRBV6-5 to TRBJ2-7, with 7 bases identical to TRBD1. The CDR3 length is 16 residues. Germline V lookup: CDR1 MNHEY, CDR2 SVGAGI. V gave up 6 bases and J gave up 3 bases; unmatched junction bases: 14. For the CDR3, the DNA is TGTGCCAGCAGCCCCGTGGCGACAGGGTTTCTCTACGAGCAGTACTTC. Its translation is CASSPVATGFLYEQYF.

The chain links TRBV29-1 to TRBJ1-2; 9 positions match TRBD1. This CDR3 comprises 16 residues. V lost 2 bases to trimming and J lost 9 bases; unmatched junction nucleotides: 16. The germline V gene has CDR1 SQVTM and CDR2 ANQGSEA. The CDR3 sequence is CSVERGSTGQGWSYTF. The CDR3 bases are TGCAGCGTTGAAAGGGGTTCGACGGGACAGGGTTGGAGCTACACCTTC.

CDR3 DNA: TGTGCCAGCAGCCGAGAAGGGGGCTTATATGAAAAACTGTTTTTT. This encodes CASSREGGLYEKLFF. The chain combines TRBV6-1 with TRBJ1-4; the match to TRBD1 covers 7 bases. The CDR3 runs 15 residues. Per germline, CDR1 MNHNS and CDR2 SASEGT. Trimming took 6 bases from V and 6 from J; bases not matched to a gene: 10.

This clonotype was detected many times. The rearrangement joins TRBV7-9 to TRBJ1-1; unclear D gene. The V end was cut by 3 bases, the J end by 1 base, with 9 bases between. This CDR3 spans 14 amino acids. CDR1 is SEHNR, CDR2 FQNEAQ, per germline (reference sequence). The CDR3 DNA sequence: TGTGCCAGCAGCTTGGAGACTCCGAACACTGAAGCTTTCTTT. Amino acid sequence: CASSLETPNTEAFF.

This clonotype was counted at least ten times. The chain employs TRBV6-1 and TRBJ2-1, with no clear D. Germline CDR1 is MNHNS and CDR2 is SASEGT. V was shortened by 6 bases and J by 5 bases, with 8 bases between the two germline ends. The length of the CDR3 is 12 residues. CDR3 coding DNA: TGTGCCAGCAGCCAAAGGAACAATGAGCAGTTCTTC. It encodes CASSQRNNEQFF.